This TCR beta chain stems from a study of regulatory T cells in long-lasting Graves disease. Study outcomes and limitations: Few sampled subjects may have lowered accuracy. Favored usage of TRBV28, TRBJ1-2 and TRBJ2-5 was recorded in persistent disease.

The CDR3 is 15 amino acids. With V trimmed by 5 bases and J by 1 base, 6 bases remained unmatched. CDR1 is SGHTA, CDR2 FQGNSA, per germline. Investigators prepared the TCR beta libraries by applying iRepertoire HTBI primers and Arm-PCR of CDR3 regions. TCRdb called the multiplex PCR reads again in MiXCR, with one record for every CDR3 protein. This table holds around 400,000 distinct CDR3 sequences, around 22% found once. This clonotype was counted at least ten times. The antigen remains undetermined. Regarding time point: persistent/refractory GD, antithyroid drugs over 5 years with positive TRAb. From PBMCs, RNA was extracted and then used to make the TCR library. With EDTA tubes as the receptacles, about 9 milliliters of peripheral blood were drawn.

The sample consisted of peripheral blood mononuclear cells (PBMCs), taken when the disease was refractory, from a patient treated with antithyroid drugs. This TCR was recovered from a female donor with Graves disease. The chain employs TRBV7-2 and TRBJ2-7; 9 nucleotides agree with TRBD1. The chain's CDR3 is CASSLHGTGSYEQYF. The CDR3 bases are TGTGCCAGCAGCCTGCACGGGACAGGGTCCTACGAGCAGTACTTC.